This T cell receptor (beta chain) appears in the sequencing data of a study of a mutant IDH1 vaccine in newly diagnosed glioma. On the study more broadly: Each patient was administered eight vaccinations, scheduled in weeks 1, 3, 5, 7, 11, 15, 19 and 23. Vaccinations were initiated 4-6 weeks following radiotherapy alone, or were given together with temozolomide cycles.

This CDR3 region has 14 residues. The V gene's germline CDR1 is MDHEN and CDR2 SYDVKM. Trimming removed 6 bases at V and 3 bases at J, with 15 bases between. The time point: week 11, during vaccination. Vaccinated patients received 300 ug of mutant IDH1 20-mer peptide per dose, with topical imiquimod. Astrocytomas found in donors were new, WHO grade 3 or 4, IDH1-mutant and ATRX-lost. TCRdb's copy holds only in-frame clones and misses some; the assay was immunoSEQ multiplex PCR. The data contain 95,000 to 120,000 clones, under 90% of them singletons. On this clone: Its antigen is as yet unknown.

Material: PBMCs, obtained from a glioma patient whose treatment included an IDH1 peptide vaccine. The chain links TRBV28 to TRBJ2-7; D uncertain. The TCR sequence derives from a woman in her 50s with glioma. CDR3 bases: TGTGCCAGCAGCTATACGTCCCCCCACTACGAGCAGTACTTC. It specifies CASSYTSPHYEQYF.